This TCR beta chain derives from a study of blood T cell repertoires in COVID-19. Study-wide context: T cells, B-cell-depleted T cells, or PBMCs supplied cDNA or gDNA.

Adults between roughly 18 and 95 years of age took part from 24 US areas. Trimming cost V 6 bases and J 1 base, with 18 bases left between them. CDR3 length: 16 residues. Germline CDR1 reads PRHDT; CDR2 reads FYEKMQ (reference sequence). The table came from immunoSEQ multiplex PCR; TCRdb's copy has only in-frame clones and leaves some out. The sample consists of roughly 200,000 clones, approximately 89% of them appearing once. This receptor was obtained from a woman in her forties with acute COVID-19. Sequences were obtained from PBMCs or T cells enriched from blood (not recorded which). The chain combines TRBV13 with TRBJ2-5; TRBD2 is a possible D gene (7 bases). DNA of the CDR3: TGTGCCAGCAGTCTAGGGGGGGACGGAGGCCAAGAGACCCAGTACTTC. Translation: CASSLGGDGGQETQYF.